This note documents a single T cell receptor (beta chain) sequence. The repertoire was sequenced with immunoSEQ multiplex PCR; TCRdb's copy has only in-frame clones and lacks some. There are under 250,000 clones in the sample; around 90% occur only once, and about 6% lies in the top ten. Trimming pared 8 bases from V and 7 bases from J, leaving 9 bases between. The CDR3 length is 11 residues. Germline V gene data show CDR1 as MDHEN and CDR2 as SYDVKM. This sample stems from a study of blood T cell repertoires in COVID-19. The chain uses TRBV28 and TRBJ2-1; D is perhaps TRBD1 (6 bases). This receptor was obtained from a man aged 55-75 years who had recovered from COVID-19. Sequenced: peripheral blood. CDR3 DNA sequence: TGTGCCAGCGAAACAGGGAATGAGCAGTTCTTC. Its protein product is CASETGNEQFF.